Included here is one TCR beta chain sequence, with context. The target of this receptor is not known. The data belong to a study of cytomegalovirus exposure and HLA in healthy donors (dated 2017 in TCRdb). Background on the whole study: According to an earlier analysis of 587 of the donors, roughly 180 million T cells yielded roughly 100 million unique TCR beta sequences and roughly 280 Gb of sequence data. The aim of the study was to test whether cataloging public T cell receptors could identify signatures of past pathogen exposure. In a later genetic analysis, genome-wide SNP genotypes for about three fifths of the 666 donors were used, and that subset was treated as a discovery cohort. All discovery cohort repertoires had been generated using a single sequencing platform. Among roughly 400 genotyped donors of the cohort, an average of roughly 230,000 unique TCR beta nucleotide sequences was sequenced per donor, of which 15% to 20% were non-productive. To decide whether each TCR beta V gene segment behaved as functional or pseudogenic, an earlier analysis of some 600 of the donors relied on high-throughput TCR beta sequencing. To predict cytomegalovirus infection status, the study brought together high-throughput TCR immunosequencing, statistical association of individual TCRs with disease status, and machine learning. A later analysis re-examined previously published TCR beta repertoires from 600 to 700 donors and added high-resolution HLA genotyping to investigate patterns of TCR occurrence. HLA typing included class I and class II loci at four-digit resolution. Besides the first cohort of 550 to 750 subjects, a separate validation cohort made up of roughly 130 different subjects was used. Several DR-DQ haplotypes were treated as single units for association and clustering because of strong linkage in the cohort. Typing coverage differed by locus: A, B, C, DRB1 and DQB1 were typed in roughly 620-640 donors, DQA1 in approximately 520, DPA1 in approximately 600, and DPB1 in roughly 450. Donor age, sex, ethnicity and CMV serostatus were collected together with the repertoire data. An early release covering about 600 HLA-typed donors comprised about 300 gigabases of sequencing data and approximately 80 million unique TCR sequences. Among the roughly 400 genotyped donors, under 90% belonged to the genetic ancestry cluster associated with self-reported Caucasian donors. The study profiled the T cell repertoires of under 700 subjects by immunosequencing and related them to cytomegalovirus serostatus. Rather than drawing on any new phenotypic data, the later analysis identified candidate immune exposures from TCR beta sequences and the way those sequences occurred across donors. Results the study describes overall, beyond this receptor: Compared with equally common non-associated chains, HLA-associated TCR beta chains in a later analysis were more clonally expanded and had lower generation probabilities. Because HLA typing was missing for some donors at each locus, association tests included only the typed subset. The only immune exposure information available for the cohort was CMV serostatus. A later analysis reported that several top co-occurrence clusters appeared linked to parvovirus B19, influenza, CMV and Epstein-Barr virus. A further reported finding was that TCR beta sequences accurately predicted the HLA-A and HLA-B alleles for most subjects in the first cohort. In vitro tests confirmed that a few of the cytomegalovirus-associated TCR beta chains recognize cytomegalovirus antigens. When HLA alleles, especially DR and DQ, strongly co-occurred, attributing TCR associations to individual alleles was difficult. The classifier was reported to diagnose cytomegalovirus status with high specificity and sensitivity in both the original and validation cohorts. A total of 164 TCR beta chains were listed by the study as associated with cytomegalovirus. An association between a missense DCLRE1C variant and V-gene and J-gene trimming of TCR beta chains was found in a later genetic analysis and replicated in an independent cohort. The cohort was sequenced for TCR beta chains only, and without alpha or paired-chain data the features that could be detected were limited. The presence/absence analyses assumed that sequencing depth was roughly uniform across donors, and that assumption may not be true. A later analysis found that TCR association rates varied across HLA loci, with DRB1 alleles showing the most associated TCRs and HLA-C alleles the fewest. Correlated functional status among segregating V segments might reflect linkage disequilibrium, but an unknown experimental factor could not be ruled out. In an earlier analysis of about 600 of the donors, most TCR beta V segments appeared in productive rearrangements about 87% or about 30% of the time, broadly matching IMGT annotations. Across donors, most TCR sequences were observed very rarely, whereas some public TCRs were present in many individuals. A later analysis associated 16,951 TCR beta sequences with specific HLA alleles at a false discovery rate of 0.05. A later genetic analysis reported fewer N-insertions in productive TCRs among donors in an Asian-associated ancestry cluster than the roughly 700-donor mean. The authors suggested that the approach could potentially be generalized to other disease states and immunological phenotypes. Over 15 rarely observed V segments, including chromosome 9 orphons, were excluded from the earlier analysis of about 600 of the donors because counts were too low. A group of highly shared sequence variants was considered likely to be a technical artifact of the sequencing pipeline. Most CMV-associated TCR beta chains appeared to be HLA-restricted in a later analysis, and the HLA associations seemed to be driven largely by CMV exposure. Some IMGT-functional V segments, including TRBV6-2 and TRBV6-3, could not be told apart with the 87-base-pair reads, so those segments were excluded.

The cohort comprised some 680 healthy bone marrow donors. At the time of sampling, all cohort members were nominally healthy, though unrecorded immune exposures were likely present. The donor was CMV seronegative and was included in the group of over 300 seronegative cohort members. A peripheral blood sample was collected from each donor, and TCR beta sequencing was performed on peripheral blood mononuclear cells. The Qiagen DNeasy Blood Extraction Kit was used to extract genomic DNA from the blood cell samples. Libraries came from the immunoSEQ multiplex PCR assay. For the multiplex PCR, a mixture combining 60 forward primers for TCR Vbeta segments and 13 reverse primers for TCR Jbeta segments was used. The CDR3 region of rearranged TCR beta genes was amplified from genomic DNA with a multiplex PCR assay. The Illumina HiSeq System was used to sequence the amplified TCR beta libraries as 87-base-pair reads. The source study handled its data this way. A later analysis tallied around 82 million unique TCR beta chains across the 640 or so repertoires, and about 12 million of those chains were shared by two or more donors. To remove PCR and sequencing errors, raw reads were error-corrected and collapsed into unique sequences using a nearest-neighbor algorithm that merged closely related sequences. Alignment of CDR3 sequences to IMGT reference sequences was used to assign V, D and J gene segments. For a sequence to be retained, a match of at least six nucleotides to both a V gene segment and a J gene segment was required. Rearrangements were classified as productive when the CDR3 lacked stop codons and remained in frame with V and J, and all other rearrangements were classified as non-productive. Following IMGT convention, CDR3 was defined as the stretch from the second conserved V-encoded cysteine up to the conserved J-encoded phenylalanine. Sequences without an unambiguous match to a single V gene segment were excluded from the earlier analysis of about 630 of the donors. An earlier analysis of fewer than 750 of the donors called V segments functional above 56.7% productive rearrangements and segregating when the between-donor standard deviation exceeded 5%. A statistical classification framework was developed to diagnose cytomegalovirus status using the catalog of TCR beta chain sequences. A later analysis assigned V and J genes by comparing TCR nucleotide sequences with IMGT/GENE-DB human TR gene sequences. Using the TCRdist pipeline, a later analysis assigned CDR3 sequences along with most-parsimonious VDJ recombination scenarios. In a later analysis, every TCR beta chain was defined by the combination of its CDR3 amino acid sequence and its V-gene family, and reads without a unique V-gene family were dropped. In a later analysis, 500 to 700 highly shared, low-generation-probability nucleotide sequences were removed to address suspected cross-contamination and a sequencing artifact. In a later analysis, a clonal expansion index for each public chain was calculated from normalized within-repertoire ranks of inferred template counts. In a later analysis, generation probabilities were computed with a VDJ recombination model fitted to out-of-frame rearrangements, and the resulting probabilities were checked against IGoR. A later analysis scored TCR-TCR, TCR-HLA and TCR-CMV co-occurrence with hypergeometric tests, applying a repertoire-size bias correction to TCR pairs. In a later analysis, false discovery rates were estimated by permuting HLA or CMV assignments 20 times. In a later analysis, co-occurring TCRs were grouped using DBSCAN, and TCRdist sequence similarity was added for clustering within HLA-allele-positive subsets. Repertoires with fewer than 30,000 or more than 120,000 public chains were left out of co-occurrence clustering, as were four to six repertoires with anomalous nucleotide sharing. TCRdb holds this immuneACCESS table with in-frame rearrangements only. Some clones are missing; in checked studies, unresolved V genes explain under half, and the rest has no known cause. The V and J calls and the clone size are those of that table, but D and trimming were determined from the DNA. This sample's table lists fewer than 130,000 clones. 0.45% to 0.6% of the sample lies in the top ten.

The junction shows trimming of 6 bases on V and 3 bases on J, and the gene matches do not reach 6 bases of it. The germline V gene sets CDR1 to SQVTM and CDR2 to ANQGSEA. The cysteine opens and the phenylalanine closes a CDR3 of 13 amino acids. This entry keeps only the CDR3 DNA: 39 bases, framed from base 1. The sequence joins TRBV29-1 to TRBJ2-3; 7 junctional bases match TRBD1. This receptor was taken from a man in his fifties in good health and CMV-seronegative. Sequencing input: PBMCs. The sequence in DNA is TGCAGCGTCGGGACAGTGGAAACAGATACGCAGTATTTT. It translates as CSVGTVETDTQYF.